The sequence of this T cell receptor (beta chain) was determined in a study of control samples from healthy donors and cancer patients. Germline loops: CDR1 MNHEY, CDR2 SMNVEV (reference sequence). The CDR3 loop spans 14 amino acids. V was pared by 6 bases and J by 2 bases, with 14 bases between. Generated by immunoSEQ multiplex PCR, the TCRdb table keeps only in-frame clones and is missing some. Of around 150,000 clones listed, 94% are singletons. The sequenced material came from blood. This TCR derives from a woman aged 40 to 50 in good health. J is TRBJ2-7 and V is TRBV27; TRBD2 is a possible D gene (6 bases). The CDR3 nucleotides read TGTGCCAGCAGGCCGGGACTTGCTACCTACGAGCAGTACTTC. Translated: CASRPGLATYEQYF.